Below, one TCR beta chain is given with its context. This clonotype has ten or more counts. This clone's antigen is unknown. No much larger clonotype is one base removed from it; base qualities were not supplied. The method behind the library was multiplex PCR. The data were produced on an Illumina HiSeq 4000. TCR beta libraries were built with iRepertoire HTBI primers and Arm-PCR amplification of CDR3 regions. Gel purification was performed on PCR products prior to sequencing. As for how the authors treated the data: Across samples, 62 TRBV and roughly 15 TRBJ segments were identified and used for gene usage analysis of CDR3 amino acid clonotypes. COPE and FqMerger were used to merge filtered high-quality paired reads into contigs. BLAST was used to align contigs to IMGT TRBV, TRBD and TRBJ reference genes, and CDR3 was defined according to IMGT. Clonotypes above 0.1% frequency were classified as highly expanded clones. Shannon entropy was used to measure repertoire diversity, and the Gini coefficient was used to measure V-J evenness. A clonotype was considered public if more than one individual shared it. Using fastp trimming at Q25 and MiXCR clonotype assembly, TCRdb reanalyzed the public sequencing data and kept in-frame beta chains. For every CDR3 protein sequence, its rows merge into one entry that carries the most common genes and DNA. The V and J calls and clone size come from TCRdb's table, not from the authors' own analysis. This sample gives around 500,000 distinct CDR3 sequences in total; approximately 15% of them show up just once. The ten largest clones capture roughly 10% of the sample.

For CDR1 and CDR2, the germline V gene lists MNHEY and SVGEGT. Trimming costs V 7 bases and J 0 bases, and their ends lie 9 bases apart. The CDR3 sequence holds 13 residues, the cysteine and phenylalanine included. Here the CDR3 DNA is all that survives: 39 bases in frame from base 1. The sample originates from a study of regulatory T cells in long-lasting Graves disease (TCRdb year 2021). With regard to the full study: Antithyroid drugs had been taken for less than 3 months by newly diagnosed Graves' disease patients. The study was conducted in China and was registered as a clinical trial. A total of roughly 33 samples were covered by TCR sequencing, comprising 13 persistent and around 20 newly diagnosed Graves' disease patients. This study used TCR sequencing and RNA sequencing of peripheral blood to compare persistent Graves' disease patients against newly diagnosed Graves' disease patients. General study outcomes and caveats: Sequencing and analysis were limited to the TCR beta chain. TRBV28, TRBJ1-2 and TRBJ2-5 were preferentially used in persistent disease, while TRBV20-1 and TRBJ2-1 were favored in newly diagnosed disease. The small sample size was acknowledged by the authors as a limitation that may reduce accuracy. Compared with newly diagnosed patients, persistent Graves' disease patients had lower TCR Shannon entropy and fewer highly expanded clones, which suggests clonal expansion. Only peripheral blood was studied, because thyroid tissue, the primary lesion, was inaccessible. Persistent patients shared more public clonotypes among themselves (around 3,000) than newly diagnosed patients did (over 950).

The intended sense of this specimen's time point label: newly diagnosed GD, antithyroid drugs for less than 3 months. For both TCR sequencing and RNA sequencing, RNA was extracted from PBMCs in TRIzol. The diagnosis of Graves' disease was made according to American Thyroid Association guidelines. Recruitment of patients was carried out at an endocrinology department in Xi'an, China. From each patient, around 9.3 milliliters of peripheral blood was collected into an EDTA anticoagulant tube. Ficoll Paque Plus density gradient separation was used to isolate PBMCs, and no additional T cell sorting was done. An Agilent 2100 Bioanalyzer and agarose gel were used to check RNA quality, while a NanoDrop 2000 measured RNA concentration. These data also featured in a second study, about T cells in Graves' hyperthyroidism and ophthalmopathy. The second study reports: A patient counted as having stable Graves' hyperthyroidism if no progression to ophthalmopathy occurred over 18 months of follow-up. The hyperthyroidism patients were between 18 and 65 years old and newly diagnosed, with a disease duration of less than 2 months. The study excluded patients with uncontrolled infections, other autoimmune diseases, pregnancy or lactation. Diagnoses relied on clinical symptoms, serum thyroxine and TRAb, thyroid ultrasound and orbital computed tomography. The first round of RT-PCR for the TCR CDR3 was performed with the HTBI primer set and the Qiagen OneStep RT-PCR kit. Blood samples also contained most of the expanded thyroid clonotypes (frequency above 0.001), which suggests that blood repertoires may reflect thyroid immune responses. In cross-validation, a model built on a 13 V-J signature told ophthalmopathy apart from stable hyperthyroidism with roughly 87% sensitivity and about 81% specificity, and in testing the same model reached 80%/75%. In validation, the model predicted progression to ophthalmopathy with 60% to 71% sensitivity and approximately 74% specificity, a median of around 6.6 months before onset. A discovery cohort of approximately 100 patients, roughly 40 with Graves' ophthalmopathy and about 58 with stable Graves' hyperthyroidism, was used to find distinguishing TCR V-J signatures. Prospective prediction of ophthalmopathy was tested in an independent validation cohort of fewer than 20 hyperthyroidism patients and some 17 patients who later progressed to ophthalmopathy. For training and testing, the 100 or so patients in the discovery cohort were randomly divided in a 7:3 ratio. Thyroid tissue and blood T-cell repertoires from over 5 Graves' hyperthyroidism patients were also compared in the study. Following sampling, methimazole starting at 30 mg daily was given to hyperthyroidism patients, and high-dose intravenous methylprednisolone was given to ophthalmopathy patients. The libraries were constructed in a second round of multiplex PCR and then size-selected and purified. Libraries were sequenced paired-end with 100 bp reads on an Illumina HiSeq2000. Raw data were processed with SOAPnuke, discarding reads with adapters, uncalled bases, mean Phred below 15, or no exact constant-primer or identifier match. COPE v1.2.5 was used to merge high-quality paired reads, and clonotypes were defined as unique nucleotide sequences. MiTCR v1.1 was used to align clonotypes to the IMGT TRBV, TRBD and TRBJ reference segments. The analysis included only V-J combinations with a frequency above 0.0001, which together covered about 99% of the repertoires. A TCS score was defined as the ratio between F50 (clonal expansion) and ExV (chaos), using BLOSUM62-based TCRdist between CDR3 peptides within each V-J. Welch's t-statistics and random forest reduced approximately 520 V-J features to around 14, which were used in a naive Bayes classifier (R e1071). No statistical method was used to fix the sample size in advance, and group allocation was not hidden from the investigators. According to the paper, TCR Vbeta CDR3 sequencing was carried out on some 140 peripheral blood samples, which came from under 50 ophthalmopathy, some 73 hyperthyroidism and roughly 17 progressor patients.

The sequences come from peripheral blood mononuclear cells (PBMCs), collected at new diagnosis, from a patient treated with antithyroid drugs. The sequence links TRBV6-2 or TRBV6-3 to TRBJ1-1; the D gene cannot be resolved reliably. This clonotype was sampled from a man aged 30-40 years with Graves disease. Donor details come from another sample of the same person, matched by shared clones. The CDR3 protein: CASTVHLNTEAFF. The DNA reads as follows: TGTGCCAGCACGGTACATCTGAACACTGAAGCTTTCTTT.